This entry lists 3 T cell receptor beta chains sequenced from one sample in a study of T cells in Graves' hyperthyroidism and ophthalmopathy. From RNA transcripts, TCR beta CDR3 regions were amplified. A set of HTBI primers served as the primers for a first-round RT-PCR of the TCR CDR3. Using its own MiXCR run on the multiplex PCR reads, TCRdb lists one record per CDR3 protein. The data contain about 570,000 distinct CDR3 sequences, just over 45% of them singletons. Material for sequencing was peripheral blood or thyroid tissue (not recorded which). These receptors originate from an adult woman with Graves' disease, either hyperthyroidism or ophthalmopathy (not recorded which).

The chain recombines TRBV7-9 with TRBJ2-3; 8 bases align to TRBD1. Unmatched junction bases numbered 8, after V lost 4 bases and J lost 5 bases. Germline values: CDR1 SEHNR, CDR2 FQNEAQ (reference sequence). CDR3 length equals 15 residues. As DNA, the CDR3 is TGTGCCAGCAGCTCCCCCGACAGGGGTGTAGATACGCAGTATTTT. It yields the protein CASSSPDRGVDTQYF. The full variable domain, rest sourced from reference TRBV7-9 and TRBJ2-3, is DTGVSQNPRHKITKRGQNVTFRCDPISEHNRLYWYRQTLGQGPEFLTYFQNEAQLEKSRLLSDRFSAERPKGSFSTLEIQRTEQGDSAMYLCASSSPDRGVDTQYFGPGTRLTVL.

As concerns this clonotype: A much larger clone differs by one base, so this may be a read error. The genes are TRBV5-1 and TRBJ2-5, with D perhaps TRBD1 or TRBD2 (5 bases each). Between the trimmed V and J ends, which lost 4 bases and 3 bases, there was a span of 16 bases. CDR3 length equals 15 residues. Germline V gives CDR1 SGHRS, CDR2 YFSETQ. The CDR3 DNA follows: TGCGCCAGCAGCATGGTTCTGAGGGGAGAAGAGACCCAGTACTTC. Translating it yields CASSMVLRGEETQYF.

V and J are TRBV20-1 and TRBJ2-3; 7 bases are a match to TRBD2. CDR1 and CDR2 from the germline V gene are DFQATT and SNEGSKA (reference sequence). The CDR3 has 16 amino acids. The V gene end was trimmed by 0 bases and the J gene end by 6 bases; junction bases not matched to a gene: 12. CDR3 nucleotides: TGCAGTGCTAGAGATCTCGGGTGGGGGGGGATGGATACGCAGTATTTT. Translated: CSARDLGWGGMDTQYF.